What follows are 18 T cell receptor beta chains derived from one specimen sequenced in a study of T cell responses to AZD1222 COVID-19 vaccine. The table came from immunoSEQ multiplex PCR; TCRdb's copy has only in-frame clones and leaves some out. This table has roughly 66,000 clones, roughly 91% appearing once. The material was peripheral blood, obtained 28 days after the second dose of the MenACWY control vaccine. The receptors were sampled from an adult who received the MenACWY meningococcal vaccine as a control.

The CDR3 protein is CASSHPGLAAPYEQYF. The CDR3 region has the DNA TGTGCCAGCAGCCATCCGGGACTAGCGGCTCCCTACGAGCAGTACTTC. The genes are TRBV2 and TRBJ2-7; 11 nucleotides line up with TRBD2. The CDR3 has 16 residues. The germline V gene encodes CDR1 SNHLY and CDR2 FYNNEI. The V gene end was trimmed by 6 bases and the J gene end by 2 bases; junction bases not matched to a gene: 9.

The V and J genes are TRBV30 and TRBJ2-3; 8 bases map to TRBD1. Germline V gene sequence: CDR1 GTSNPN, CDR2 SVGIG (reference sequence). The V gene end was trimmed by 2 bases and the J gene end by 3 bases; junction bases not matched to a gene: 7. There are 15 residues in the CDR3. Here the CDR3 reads CAWSPHRGKTDTQYF. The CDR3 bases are TGTGCCTGGAGTCCACACAGGGGGAAAACAGATACGCAGTATTTT. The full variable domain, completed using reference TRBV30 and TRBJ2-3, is SQTIHQWPATLVQPVGSPLSLECTVEGTSNPNLYWYRQAAGRGLQLLFYSVGIGQISSEVPQNLSASRPQDRQFILSSKKLLLSDSGFYLCAWSPHRGKTDTQYFGPGTRLTVL.

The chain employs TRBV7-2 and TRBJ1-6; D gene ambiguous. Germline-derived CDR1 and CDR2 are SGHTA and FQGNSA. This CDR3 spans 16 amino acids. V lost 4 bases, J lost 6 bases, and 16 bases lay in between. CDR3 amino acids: CASSYSGGRINSPLHF. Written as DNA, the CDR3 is TGTGCCAGCAGCTATAGTGGAGGGCGGATTAATTCACCCCTCCACTTT. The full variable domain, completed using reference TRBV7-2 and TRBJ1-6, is GAGVSQSPSNKVTEKGKDVELRCDPISGHTALYWYRQSLGQGLEFLIYFQGNSAPDKSGLPSDRFSAERTGGSVSTLTIQRTQQEDSAVYLCASSYSGGRINSPLHFGNGTRLTVT.

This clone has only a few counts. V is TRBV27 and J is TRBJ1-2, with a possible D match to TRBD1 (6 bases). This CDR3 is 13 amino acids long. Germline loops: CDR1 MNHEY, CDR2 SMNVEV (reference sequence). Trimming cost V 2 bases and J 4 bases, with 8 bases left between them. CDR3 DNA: TGTGCCAGCAGTTTAGGAGGGGGCTATGGCTACACCTTC. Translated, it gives CASSLGGGYGYTF.

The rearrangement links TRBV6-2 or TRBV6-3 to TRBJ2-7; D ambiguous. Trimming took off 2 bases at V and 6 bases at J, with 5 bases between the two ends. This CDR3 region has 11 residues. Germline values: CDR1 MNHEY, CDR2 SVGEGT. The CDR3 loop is CASSYEVEQYF. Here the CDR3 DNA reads TGTGCCAGCAGTTACGAAGTCGAGCAGTACTTC.

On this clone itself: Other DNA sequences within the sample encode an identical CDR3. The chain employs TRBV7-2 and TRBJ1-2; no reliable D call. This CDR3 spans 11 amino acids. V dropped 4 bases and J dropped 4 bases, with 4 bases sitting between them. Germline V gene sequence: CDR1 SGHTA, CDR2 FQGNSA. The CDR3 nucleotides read TGTGCCAGCAGCTCCAGCTATGGCTACACCTTC. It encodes CASSSSYGYTF. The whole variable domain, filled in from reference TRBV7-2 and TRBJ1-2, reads GAGVSQSPSNKVTEKGKDVELRCDPISGHTALYWYRQSLGQGLEFLIYFQGNSAPDKSGLPSDRFSAERTGGSVSTLTIQRTQQEDSAVYLCASSSSYGYTFGSGTRLTVV.

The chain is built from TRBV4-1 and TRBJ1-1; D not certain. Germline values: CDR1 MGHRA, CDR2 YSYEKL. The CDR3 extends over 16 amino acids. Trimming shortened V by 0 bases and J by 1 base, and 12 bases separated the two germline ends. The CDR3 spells CASSQERPDPNTEAFF. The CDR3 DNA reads TGCGCCAGCAGCCAAGAGCGGCCAGATCCGAACACTGAAGCTTTCTTT.

This CDR3 reads CASSENLAGGLYEQFF. Written as DNA, the CDR3 is TGCGCCAGCAGCGAGAACCTAGCGGGGGGGTTATATGAGCAGTTCTTC. The chain is built from TRBV5-1 and TRBJ2-1; 12 bases align to TRBD2. In germline, CDR1 is SGHRS, CDR2 YFSETQ. This CDR3 has 16 residues. Unmatched junction bases numbered 10, after V lost 4 bases and J lost 8 bases.

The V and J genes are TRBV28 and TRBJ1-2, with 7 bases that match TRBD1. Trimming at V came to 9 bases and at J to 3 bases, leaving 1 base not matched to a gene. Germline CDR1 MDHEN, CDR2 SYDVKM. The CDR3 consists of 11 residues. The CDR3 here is CASGQDYGYTF. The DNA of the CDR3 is TGTGCCAGTGGACAGGACTATGGCTACACCTTC.

The CDR3, as DNA: TGCGCCAGCAGCCAAGAAGTTGGCAGGTGGAGTGAAAAACTGTTTTTT. Protein sequence: CASSQEVGRWSEKLFF. The chain carries TRBV4-3 and TRBJ1-4; D gene unclear. This CDR3 has 16 residues. V was shortened by 0 bases and J by 7 bases, with 15 bases between the two germline ends. The V gene's germline CDR1 is LGHNA and CDR2 YSLEER.

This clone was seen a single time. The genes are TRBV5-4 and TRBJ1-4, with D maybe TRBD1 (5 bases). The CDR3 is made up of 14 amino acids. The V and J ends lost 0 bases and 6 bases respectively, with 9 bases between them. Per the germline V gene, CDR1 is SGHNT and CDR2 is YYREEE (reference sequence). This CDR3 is CASSLAATDEKLFF. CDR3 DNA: TGTGCCAGCAGCTTGGCCGCGACAGATGAAAAACTGTTTTTT. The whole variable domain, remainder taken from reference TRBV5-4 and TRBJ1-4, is ETGVTQSPTHLIKTRGQQVTLRCSSQSGHNTVSWYQQALGQGPQFIFQYYREEENGRGNFPPRFSGLQFPNYSSELNVNALELDDSALYLCASSLAATDEKLFFGSGTQLSVL.

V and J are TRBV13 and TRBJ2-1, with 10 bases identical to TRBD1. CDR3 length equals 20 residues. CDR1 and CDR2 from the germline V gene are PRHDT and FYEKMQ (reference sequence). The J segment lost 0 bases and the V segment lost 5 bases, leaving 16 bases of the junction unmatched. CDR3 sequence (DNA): TGTGCCAGCAGCCTTACCCGGACAGGGGGTCCCCTCCCCTCCTACAATGAGCAGTTCTTC. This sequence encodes CASSLTRTGGPLPSYNEQFF.

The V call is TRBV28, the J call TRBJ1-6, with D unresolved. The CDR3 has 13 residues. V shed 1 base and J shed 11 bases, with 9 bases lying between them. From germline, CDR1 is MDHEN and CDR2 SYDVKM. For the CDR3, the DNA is TGTGCCAGCAGTTTATCCCCCCCCGCACCCCTCCACTTT. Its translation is CASSLSPPAPLHF.

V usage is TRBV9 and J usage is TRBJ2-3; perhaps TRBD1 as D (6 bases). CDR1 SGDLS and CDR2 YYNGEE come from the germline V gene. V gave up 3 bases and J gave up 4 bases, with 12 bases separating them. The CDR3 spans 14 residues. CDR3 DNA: TGTGCCAGCAGCGCGGGACACCGGGCAGATACGCAGTATTTT. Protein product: CASSAGHRADTQYF.

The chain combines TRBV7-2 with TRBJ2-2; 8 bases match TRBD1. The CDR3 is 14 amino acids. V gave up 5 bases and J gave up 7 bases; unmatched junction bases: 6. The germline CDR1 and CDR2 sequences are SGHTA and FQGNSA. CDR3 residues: CASSPQGAVGELFF. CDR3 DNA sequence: TGTGCCAGCAGCCCTCAGGGGGCGGTCGGGGAGCTGTTTTTT.

The CDR3 loop reads CASFGLSTDTQYF. Written as DNA, the CDR3 is TGTGCCAGCTTCGGCCTTAGCACAGATACGCAGTATTTT. V usage is TRBV28 and J usage is TRBJ2-3; D remains unclear. Germline V gene sequence: CDR1 MDHEN, CDR2 SYDVKM. This CDR3 has 13 residues. Trimming removed 8 bases at V and 0 bases at J, with 9 bases between.

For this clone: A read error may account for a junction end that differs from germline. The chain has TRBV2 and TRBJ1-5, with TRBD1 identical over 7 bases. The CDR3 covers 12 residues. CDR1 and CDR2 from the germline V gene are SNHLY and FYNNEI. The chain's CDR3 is CASQKSTGTVNF. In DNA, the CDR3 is TGTGCCAGCCAGAAAAGTACCGGGACAGTAAATTTT.

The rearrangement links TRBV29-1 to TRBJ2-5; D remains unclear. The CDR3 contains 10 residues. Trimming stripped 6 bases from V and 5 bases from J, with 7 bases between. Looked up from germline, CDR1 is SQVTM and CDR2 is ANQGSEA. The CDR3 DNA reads TGCAGCGTACTCGGCGAGACCCAGTACTTC. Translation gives CSVLGETQYF.